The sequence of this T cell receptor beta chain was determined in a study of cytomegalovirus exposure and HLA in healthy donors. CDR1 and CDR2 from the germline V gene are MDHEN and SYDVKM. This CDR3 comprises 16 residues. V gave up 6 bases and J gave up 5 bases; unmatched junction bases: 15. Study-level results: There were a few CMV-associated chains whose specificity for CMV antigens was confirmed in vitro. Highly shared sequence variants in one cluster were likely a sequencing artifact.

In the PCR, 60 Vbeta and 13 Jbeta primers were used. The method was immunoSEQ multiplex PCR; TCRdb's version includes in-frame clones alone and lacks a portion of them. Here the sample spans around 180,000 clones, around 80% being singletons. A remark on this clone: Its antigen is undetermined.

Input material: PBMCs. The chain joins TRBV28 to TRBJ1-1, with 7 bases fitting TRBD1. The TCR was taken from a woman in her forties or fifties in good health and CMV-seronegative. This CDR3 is CASSTPSRQGRTEAFF. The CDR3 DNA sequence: TGTGCCAGCAGCACCCCCTCACGACAGGGTCGTACTGAAGCTTTCTTT.